A selection of T cell receptor beta chains follows, all from one sample in a study of blood T cell repertoires in COVID-19. Profiled with immunoSEQ multiplex PCR; TCRdb holds only in-frame clones, not every one. The repertoire includes around 200,000 clones, about 83% of them detected once, and roughly 18% sits in the top ten. Material for sequencing was peripheral blood. These receptors were taken from a person between 65 and 79 years old with COVID-19, enrolled during active disease. Each CDR3 is given without its conserved first and last residue. Each record gives: V gene, CDR3 length, D gene, J gene, CDR3 protein. A D gene is named only where the DNA matches it firmly.

>TRBV12-3/TRBV12-4|11|NA|TRBJ1-5
ASSFSGKQPQH
>TRBV28|13|NA|TRBJ1-4
ASSLFRGGNEKLF
>TRBV29-1|14|TRBD1|TRBJ2-2
SALDRGASGTGELF
>TRBV6-1|11|NA|TRBJ1-2
ASSEGTWDGYT
>TRBV28|10|TRBD2|TRBJ2-7
ASRRTSGRGW
>TRBV9|12|TRBD2|TRBJ2-3
ASSVASGTDTQY
>TRBV2|13|NA|TRBJ2-2
ASSEVLPVTGELF
>TRBV2|12|NA|TRBJ2-5
ASSPRRAGETQY
>TRBV5-6|11|NA|TRBJ2-7
ASSLVDSYEQY
>TRBV13|12|NA|TRBJ1-5
ASSWGGNNQPQH
>TRBV18|13|TRBD2|TRBJ2-1
ASSKGLATYNEQF
>TRBV18|12|TRBD1|TRBJ1-1
ASSYSGQHTEAF
>TRBV28|15|NA|TRBJ1-5
ASSLIKGVGARQPQH
>TRBV6-2/TRBV6-3|15|TRBD2|TRBJ2-3
ASSKLPGLALEDTQY
>TRBV5-1|13|NA|TRBJ2-1
ASRLQDRIYNEQF
>TRBV5-1|13|NA|TRBJ2-7
ASSPPGGGNYEQY
>TRBV20-1|10|NA|TRBJ2-1
SGSRGPNEQF
>TRBV4-2|14|NA|TRBJ1-6
ASSQDQGESNSPLH
>TRBV29-1|10|NA|TRBJ1-1
SVEDSGTEAF
>TRBV11-2|12|NA|TRBJ2-1
ASSSSGIHNEQF
>TRBV5-1|19|TRBD2|TRBJ2-3
ASSSFNSGSPQRADRSTQY
>TRBV7-2|13|TRBD2|TRBJ2-3
ASSLWRGGTDTQY
>TRBV2|13|TRBD2|TRBJ2-3
ASNVGLAGTDTQY
>TRBV19|13|TRBD1|TRBJ1-5
ASTRDSNSNQPQH
>TRBV9|12|TRBD2|TRBJ2-1
ASSVLAGALEQF
>TRBV19|11|NA|TRBJ2-1
ASIGLGAFEQF
>TRBV6-2/TRBV6-3|13|NA|TRBJ2-1
ASSYGRSQDNEQF
>TRBV2|13|NA|TRBJ1-5
ASRTAPVGNQPQH
>TRBV4-1|11|NA|TRBJ2-1
ASSQDHYNEQF